The 12 T cell receptor beta chains below were found in one sample sequenced in a study of regulatory T cells in long-lasting Graves disease. This sample's time point: newly diagnosed GD, antithyroid drugs for less than 3 months. Isolated PBMC RNA provided the starting material for the TCR library. Building the TCR beta libraries relied on iRepertoire HTBI primers, and CDR3 regions underwent Arm-PCR. TCRdb re-called the multiplex PCR reads through MiXCR, storing one row per CDR3 protein. The data contain hundreds of thousands of distinct CDR3 sequences, about 15% of them seen just once; the ten biggest clones take up about 7.6%. The same data also contributed to another study, on T cells in Graves' hyperthyroidism and ophthalmopathy.

The specimen was peripheral blood mononuclear cells (PBMCs), collected at new diagnosis, from a patient treated with antithyroid drugs. Receptors originate from a woman between 35 and 50 years old with Graves disease.

In this sample, this clonotype turned up a few times. This chain joins TRBV5-1 and TRBJ2-2; 8 bases match TRBD1. The V gene's germline CDR1 is SGHRS and CDR2 YFSETQ. V lost 0 bases and J lost 5; bases outside the gene matches: 9. The CDR3 has 17 amino acids. As DNA, the CDR3 is TGCGCCAGCAGCTTGGAGGACAGGGCGGGATGGACCGGGGAGCTGTTTTTT. Its protein product is CASSLEDRAGWTGELFF.

The sample holds many counts of this clonotype. This sequence joins TRBV15 and TRBJ2-1; D is perhaps TRBD2 (6 bases). Germline V gene lookup returns CDR1 LNHNV and CDR2 YYDKDF (reference sequence). The CDR3 loop spans 16 amino acids. V dropped 3 bases and J dropped 4 bases, with 16 bases sitting between them. CDR3 DNA sequence: TGTGCCACCAGCAGCTCTAGCGTCCTGGGGTACAATGAGCAGTTCTTC. It specifies CATSSSSVLGYNEQFF.

CDR3 nucleotide sequence: TGTGCCAGCAGCTATGGGACTAGCGGGAGTGGTGAGACCCAGTACTTC. Translation: CASSYGTSGSGETQYF. V usage is TRBV5-4 and J usage is TRBJ2-5; TRBD2 aligns across 14 bases. Per the germline V gene, CDR1 is SGHNT and CDR2 is YYREEE (reference sequence). This CDR3 region has 16 residues. The trim removed 3 bases at V and 5 bases at J, leaving 6 bases unmatched.

This clonotype was counted a few times. The chain employs TRBV28 and TRBJ2-5, with 7 bases lining up with TRBD1. V gave up 7 bases and J gave up 5 bases; unmatched junction bases: 13. The CDR3 loop spans 15 amino acids. Looked up from germline, CDR1 is MDHEN and CDR2 is SYDVKM. CDR3 nucleotide sequence: TGTGCCAGCACTCCTGGGGAGAGGGGGCGGGAGACCCAGTACTTC. As protein: CASTPGERGRETQYF.

This clonotype was seen many times. This sequence joins TRBV25-1 and TRBJ2-7; D not certain. The CDR3 has 16 amino acids. V shed 2 bases and J shed 0 bases, with 14 bases lying between them. The germline gives CDR1 MGHDK, CDR2 SYGVNS. DNA for the CDR3: TGTGCCAGCAGTGAAGGGTTTCTAGAGTTCTCCTACGAGCAGTACTTC. It yields the protein CASSEGFLEFSYEQYF.

This clonotype was counted at least ten times. The CDR3 protein is CASSSTSGRANEQFF. The CDR3 DNA is TGTGCCAGCAGCTCCACTAGCGGGAGGGCCAATGAGCAGTTCTTC. The chain joins TRBV7-3 to TRBJ2-1, with TRBD2 matching over 13 bases. This CDR3 is 15 amino acids long. V shed 4 bases and J 6 bases; nucleotides not matched to a gene: 3. The germline gives CDR1 SGHTA, CDR2 FQGTGA. Full variable domain (outside the CDR3, taken from reference TRBV7-3 and TRBJ2-1): GAGVSQTPSNKVTEKGKYVELRCDPISGHTALYWYRQSLGQGPEFLIYFQGTGAADDSGLPNDRFFAVRPEGSVSTLKIQRTERGDSAVYLCASSSTSGRANEQFFGPGTRLTVL.

On this clonotype: Just one base apart from a much larger clone, this may be a read error. This chain connects TRBV28 to TRBJ2-7; 12 nucleotides match TRBD2. The CDR3 runs 15 residues. Germline lookup yields CDR1 MDHEN and CDR2 SYDVKM. The junction had 10 bases not matched to a gene; V was cut back by 6 bases and J by 7 bases. The CDR3 protein is CASSHSSGRGNEQYF. CDR3 nucleotides: TGTGCCAGCAGCCACTCTAGCGGGAGGGGCAATGAGCAGTACTTC.

A few counts support this clonotype. The gene calls are TRBV13 and TRBJ1-1; TRBD1 is a possible D gene (5 bases). V was trimmed by 0 bases and J by 0 bases, leaving 11 bases between them. Per germline, CDR1 PRHDT and CDR2 FYEKMQ (reference sequence). The CDR3 has 16 amino acids. The CDR3 spells CASSLGLGGVNTEAFF. For the CDR3, the DNA is TGTGCCAGCAGCTTAGGGTTGGGGGGGGTGAACACTGAAGCTTTCTTT.

V is TRBV25-1 and J is TRBJ2-1; D might be TRBD2 (6 bases). Germline CDR1 MGHDK, CDR2 SYGVNS. The CDR3 loop spans 13 amino acids. V lost 5 bases and J 9 bases, leaving 14 bases between the germline ends. CDR3 DNA: TGTGCCAGCAGTCTTTCCCGGACTACTGAGCAGTTCTTC. This translates into CASSLSRTTEQFF.

Ten or more counts support this clonotype. This sequence joins TRBV29-1 and TRBJ2-7; tentative D call: TRBD1 (5 bases). This CDR3 has 14 residues. V lost 4 bases to trimming and J lost 2 bases, with 15 bases between them. Germline V lookup: CDR1 SQVTM, CDR2 ANQGSEA. The CDR3 DNA reads as TGCAGCGTTGCCCGCATGGACACCCCCTACGAGCAGTACTTC. This translates into CSVARMDTPYEQYF.

This clonotype was counted a few times. This rearrangement joins TRBV19 to TRBJ2-1; D is unresolved. Trimming cost V 4 bases and J 3 bases, with 16 bases left between them. CDR3 length: 16 amino acids. Germline-derived CDR1 and CDR2 are LNHDA and SQIVND (reference sequence). DNA for the CDR3: TGTGCCAGTAGTACCGGCCCCTCTCGGGTCTACAATGAGCAGTTCTTC. Protein: CASSTGPSRVYNEQFF.

The chain combines TRBV30 with TRBJ2-2; 7 positions agree with TRBD2. Looked up from germline, CDR1 is GTSNPN and CDR2 is SVGIG (reference sequence). This CDR3 contains 16 residues. V dropped 4 bases and J dropped 7; count of bases not matched to a gene: 15. The CDR3: CAWNQVGRERNGELFF. Written as DNA, the CDR3 is TGTGCCTGGAACCAGGTGGGGCGGGAGAGGAACGGGGAGCTGTTTTTT.